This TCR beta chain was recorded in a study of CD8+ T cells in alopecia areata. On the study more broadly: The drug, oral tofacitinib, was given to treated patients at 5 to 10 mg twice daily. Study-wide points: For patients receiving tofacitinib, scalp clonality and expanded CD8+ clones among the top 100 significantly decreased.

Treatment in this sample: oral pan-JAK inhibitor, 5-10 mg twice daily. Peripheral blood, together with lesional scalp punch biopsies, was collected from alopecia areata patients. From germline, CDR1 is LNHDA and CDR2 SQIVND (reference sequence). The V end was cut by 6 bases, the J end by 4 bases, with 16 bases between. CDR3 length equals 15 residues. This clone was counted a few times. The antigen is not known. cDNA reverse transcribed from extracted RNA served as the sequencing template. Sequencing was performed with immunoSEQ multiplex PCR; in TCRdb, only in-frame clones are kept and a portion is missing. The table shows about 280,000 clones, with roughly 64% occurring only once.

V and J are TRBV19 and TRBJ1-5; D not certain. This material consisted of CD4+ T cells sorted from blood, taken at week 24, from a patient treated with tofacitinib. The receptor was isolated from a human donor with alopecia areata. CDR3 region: CASRSPPATNQPQHF. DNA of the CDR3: TGTGCCAGTAGATCCCCTCCAGCCACAAATCAGCCCCAGCATTTT.